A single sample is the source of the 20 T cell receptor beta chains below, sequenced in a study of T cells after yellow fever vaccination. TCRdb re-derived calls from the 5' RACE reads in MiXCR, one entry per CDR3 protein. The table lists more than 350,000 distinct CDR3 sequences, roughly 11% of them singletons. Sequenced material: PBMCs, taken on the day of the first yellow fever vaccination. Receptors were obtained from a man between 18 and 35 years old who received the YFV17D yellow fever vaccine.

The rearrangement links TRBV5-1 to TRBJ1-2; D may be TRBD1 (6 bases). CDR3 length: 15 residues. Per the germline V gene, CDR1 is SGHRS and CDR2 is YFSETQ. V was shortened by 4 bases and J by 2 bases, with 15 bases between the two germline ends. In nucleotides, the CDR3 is TGCGCCAGCAGCATTCCGGGACAAGAAAACTATGGCTACACCTTC. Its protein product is CASSIPGQENYGYTF.

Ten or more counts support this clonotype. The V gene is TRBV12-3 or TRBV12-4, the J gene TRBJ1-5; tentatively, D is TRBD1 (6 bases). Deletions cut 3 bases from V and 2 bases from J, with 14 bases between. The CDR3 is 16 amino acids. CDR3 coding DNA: TGTGCCAGCAGTTTTGGGGGGCCCGGGGGCAATCAGCCCCAGCATTTT. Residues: CASSFGGPGGNQPQHF.

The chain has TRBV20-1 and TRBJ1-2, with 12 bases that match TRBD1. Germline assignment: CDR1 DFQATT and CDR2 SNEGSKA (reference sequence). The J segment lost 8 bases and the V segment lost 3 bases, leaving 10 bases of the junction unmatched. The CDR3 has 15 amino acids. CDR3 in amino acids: CSASSGGQGAGGYTF. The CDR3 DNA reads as TGCAGTGCTAGCTCAGGGGGACAGGGGGCTGGCGGCTACACCTTC.

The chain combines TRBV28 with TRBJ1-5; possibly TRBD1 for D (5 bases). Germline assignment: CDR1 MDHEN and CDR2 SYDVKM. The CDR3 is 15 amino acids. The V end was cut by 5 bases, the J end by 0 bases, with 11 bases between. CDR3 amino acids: CASSPFQGSNQPQHF. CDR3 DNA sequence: TGTGCCAGCAGTCCGTTCCAGGGTAGCAATCAGCCCCAGCATTTT.

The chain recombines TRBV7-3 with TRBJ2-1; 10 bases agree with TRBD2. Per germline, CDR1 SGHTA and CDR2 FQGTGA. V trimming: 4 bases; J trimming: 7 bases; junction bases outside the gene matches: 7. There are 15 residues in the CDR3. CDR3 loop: CASSWTTSGVNEQFF. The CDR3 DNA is TGTGCCAGCAGCTGGACTACTAGCGGGGTAAATGAGCAGTTCTTC.

DNA for the CDR3: TGTGCCATCAGTGAGTCGTCCGCCGGCAACTATAATTCACCCCTCCACTTT. Translated, it gives CAISESSAGNYNSPLHF. This chain connects TRBV10-3 to TRBJ1-6; no clear D gene. There are 17 residues in the CDR3. Germline V CDR1 and CDR2: ENHRY, SYGVKD. Trimming took off 0 bases at V and 3 bases at J, with 12 bases between the two ends.

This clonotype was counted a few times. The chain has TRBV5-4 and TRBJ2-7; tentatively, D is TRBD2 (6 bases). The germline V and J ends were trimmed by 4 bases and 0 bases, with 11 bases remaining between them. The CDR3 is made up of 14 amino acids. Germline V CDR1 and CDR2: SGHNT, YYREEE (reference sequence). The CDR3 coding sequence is TGTGCCAGCAGCAGGGAGGTCCTCTCCTACGAGCAGTACTTC. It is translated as CASSREVLSYEQYF.

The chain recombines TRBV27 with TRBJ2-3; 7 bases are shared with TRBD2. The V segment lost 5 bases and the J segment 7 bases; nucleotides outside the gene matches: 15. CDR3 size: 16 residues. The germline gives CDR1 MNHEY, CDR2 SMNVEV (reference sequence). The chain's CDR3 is CASSGGVPPEGHTQYF. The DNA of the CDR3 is TGTGCCAGCAGTGGGGGGGTACCCCCGGAGGGGCATACGCAGTATTTT.

CDR3 in amino acids: CSALEVYRGSSNTEAFF. DNA for the CDR3: TGCAGTGCCCTAGAGGTTTACAGGGGGAGTTCGAACACTGAAGCTTTCTTT. The chain carries TRBV20-1 and TRBJ1-1, with 8 bases matching TRBD1. Trimming took 6 bases from V and 1 from J; bases not matched to a gene: 16. The CDR3 length is 17 residues. Germline lookup yields CDR1 DFQATT and CDR2 SNEGSKA (reference sequence).

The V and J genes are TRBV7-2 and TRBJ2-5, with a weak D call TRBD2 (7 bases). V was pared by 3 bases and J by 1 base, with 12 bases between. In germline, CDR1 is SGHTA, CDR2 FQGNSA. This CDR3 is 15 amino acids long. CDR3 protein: CASSFQRGAQETQYF. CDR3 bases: TGTGCCAGCAGCTTTCAACGGGGGGCCCAAGAGACCCAGTACTTC.

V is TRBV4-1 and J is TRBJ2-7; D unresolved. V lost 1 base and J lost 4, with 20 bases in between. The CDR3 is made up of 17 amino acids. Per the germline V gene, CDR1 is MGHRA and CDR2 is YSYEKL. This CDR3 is CASSQVPDLWPPYEQYF. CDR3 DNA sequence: TGCGCCAGCAGCCAAGTACCGGATCTTTGGCCGCCTTACGAGCAGTACTTC.

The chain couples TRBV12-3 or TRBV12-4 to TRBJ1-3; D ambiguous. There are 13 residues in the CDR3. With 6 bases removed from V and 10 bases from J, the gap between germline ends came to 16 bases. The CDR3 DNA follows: TGTGCCAGCAGCCCCTCATACCACGCAACCATATATTTT. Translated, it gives CASSPSYHATIYF.

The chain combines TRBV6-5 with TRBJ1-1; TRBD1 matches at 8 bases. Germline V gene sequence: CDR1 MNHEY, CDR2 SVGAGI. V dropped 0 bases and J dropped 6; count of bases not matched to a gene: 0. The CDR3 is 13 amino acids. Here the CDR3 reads CASSYSDRAEAFF. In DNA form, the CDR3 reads TGTGCCAGCAGTTACTCGGACAGGGCTGAAGCTTTCTTT.

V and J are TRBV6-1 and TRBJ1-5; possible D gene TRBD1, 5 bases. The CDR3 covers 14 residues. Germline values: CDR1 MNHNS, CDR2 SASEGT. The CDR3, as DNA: TGTGATTTTGATGGGGCAGGCTTTAATCAGCCCCAGCATTTT. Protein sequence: CDFDGAGFNQPQHF.

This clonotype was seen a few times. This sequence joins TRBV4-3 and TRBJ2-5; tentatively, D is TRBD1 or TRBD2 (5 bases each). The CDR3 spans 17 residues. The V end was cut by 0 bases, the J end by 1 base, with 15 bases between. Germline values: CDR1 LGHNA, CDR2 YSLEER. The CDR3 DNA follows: TGCGCCAGCAGCCAAGAGCCTCCGGGGCTAGCCCAAGAGACCCAGTACTTC. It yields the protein CASSQEPPGLAQETQYF.

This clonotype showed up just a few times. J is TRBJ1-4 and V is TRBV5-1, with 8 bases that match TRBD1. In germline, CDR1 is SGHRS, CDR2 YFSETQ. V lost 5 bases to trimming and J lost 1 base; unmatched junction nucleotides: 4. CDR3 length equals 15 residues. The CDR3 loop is CASSDDRGTNEKLFF. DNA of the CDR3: TGCGCCAGCAGTGACGACAGGGGAACTAATGAAAAACTGTTTTTT.

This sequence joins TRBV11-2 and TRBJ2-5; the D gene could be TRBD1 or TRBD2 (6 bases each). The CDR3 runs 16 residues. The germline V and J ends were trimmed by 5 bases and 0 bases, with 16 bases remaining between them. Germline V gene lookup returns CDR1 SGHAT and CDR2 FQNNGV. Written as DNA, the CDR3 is TGTGCCAGCAGCAAGGGGGTAGCGGTGAACCAAGAGACCCAGTACTTC. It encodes CASSKGVAVNQETQYF.

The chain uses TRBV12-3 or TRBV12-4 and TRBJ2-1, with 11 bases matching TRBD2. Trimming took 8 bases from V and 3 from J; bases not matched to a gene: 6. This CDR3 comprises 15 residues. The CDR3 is CASLTTSGSYNEQFF. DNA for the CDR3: TGTGCCAGCCTTACAACTAGCGGGAGCTACAATGAGCAGTTCTTC.

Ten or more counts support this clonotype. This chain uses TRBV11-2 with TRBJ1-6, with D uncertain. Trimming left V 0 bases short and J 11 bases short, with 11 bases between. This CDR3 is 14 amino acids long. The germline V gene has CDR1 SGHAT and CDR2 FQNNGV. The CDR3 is CASSLDQRETPLHF. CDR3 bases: TGTGCCAGCAGCTTAGATCAAAGGGAGACACCCCTCCACTTT.

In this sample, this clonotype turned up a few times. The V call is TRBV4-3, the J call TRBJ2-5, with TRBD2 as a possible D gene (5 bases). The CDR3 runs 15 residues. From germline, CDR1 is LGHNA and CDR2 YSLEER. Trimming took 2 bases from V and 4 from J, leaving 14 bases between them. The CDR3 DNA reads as TGCGCCAGCAGCCAAAAGAAAGCGGTAGGAGAGACCCAGTACTTC. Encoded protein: CASSQKKAVGETQYF.